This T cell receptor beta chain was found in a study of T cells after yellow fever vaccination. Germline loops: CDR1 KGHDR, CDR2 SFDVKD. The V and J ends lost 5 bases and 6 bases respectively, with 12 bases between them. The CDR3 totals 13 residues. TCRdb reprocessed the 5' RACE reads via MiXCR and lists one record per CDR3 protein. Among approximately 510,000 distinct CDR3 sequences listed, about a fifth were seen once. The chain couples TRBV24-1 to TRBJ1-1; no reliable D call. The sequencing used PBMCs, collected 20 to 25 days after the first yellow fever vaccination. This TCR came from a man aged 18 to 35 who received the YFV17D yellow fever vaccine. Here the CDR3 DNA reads TGTGCCACCAGTGCGGAATCGGGCGCTGAAGCTTTCTTT. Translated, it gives CATSAESGAEAFF.